These T cell receptor beta chains were read from a single sample in a study of Graves' ophthalmopathy and Graves' hyperthyroidism. TCRdb used MiXCR to reprocess the multiplex PCR reads, holding one entry per CDR3 protein. The data contain some 360,000 distinct CDR3 sequences, about 15% of them singletons. Sequencing was carried out using peripheral blood. The receptor set was obtained from an adult woman with stable Graves' hyperthyroidism. Each CDR3 is given with its conserved first and last residue. D genes are given only for firm matches. Not all rows give a size; the values are once, few, many and, for expanded clones, a class.

j_call	v_call	clone_size	d_call	cdr3_aa	cdr3_nt
TRBJ2-7	TRBV4-1	.	.	CASSQEGFSEQYF	TGCGCCAGCAGCCAAGAGGGTTTCTCCGAGCAGTACTTC
TRBJ1-1	TRBV28	.	TRBD1	CASIPQGGDTEAFF	TGTGCCAGCATCCCACAGGGGGGGGACACTGAAGCTTTCTTT
TRBJ1-1	TRBV6-5	many	.	CASSPWTDYSDTEAFF	TGTGCCAGCAGTCCTTGGACAGACTACTCAGACACTGAAGCTTTCTTT
TRBJ2-4	TRBV20-1	many	.	CSARDSRVGNIKYF	TGCAGTGCTAGAGATTCGAGGGTCGGAAACATTAAGTACTTC
TRBJ1-2	TRBV15	.	TRBD1	CATSRGGTENYGYTF	TGTGCCACCAGCAGAGGAGGGACAGAGAACTATGGCTACACCTTC
TRBJ2-7	TRBV19	.	.	CASSIHQAGPTYEQYF	TGTGCCAGTAGTATACACCAAGCGGGTCCGACCTACGAGCAGTACTTC
TRBJ2-7	TRBV15	.	TRBD1	CATSRGQGVSYEQYF	TGTGCCACCAGCAGGGGACAGGGGGTTTCCTACGAGCAGTACTTC
TRBJ2-7	TRBV4-1	many	TRBD2	CASSQDLGLTTYEQYF	TGCGCCAGCAGCCAAGATTTGGGACTAACGACCTACGAGCAGTACTTC
TRBJ1-1	TRBV18	.	.	CASSPLNSFHTEAFF	TGTGCCAGCTCACCACTCAACAGCTTTCACACTGAAGCTTTCTTT
TRBJ1-1	TRBV20-1	many	TRBD1	CSARQGVNTEAFF	TGCAGTGCTAGACAGGGGGTGAACACTGAAGCTTTCTTT
TRBJ2-5	TRBV15	few	.	CATSRIEQEETQYF	TGTGCCACCAGCAGAATTGAGCAGGAGGAGACCCAGTACTTC
TRBJ1-2	TRBV29-1	many	TRBD1	CSVEGGTAPRGYTF	TGCAGCGTCGAGGGGGGGACAGCGCCGAGAGGCTACACCTTC
TRBJ2-2	TRBV7-9	many	TRBD2	CASSLTRLADGTGELFF	TGTGCCAGCAGCTTAACGCGTCTAGCGGATGGGACCGGGGAGCTGTTTTTT
TRBJ1-1	TRBV5-1	many	TRBD1	CASSLVWTGNTEAFF	TGCGCCAGCAGCTTGGTCTGGACAGGGAACACTGAAGCTTTCTTT
TRBJ2-7	TRBV28	many	.	CASSLSPTVYEQYF	TGTGCCAGCAGTTTATCTCCGACAGTCTACGAGCAGTACTTC
TRBJ1-1	TRBV6-2/TRBV6-3	.	TRBD1	CASREPDRANTEAFF	TGTGCCAGCAGAGAACCCGACAGGGCCAACACTGAAGCTTTCTTT
TRBJ1-3	TRBV6-5	many	.	CASSYPQGSGNTIYF	TGTGCCAGCAGTTACCCCCAAGGCTCTGGAAACACCATATATTTT
TRBJ1-5	TRBV15	.	.	CATSRGQYSNQPQHF	TGTGCCACCAGCAGAGGACAGTATAGCAATCAGCCCCAGCATTTT
TRBJ1-2	TRBV20-1	many	.	CSAINTLVNTF	TGCAGTGCTATCAACACCCTCGTCAACACCTTC
TRBJ1-1	TRBV3-1	.	.	CASSQTLRGTEAFF	TGTGCCAGCAGCCAAACCCTCCGGGGCACTGAAGCTTTCTTT
TRBJ2-7	TRBV6-1	few	TRBD1	CASSEASGTGAHEQYF	TGTGCCAGCAGTGAAGCTTCCGGGACAGGGGCCCACGAGCAGTACTTC
TRBJ2-2	TRBV5-1	few	.	CASSLTTGPLGELFF	TGCGCCAGCAGCTTGACAACAGGGCCTCTCGGGGAGCTGTTTTTT
TRBJ1-1	TRBV2	many	.	CASRAVRQGNTEAFF	TGTGCCAGCAGGGCCGTAAGGCAGGGGAACACTGAAGCTTTCTTT
TRBJ1-5	TRBV6-1	many	TRBD1	CASRGTGEHF	TGTGCCAGCAGAGGGACAGGGGAACATTTT
TRBJ1-1	TRBV4-3	many	.	CASSQGYQSLEAFF	TGCGCCAGCAGCCAAGGTTACCAGAGTCTTGAAGCTTTCTTT
TRBJ2-4	TRBV7-2	once	.	CASSFRGQAGDIQYF	TGTGCCAGCAGCTTCCGCGGACAGGCGGGGGACATTCAGTACTTC
TRBJ1-1	TRBV11-1	many	.	CASSLFPTRQVWGTEAFF	TGTGCCAGCAGCTTATTCCCTACTCGACAGGTCTGGGGCACTGAAGCTTTCTTT
TRBJ2-5	TRBV11-2	many	TRBD1	CASSQNRGTETQYF	TGTGCCAGCAGCCAAAACAGGGGAACGGAGACCCAGTACTTC
TRBJ1-1	TRBV6-2/TRBV6-3	many	.	CASSYKGIITEAFF	TGTGCCAGCAGTTACAAGGGGATTATCACTGAAGCTTTCTTT
TRBJ1-6	TRBV5-5	many	TRBD1	CASSFLISSDRGTLHF	TGTGCCAGCAGCTTTCTTATTTCTTCCGACAGGGGGACCCTCCACTTT
TRBJ1-6	TRBV12-3/TRBV12-4	.	.	CASSLLSWGRGNSPLHF	TGTGCCAGCAGTTTACTCTCCTGGGGCAGGGGTAATTCACCCCTCCACTTT
TRBJ1-5	TRBV2	many	.	CASSGFYNLQPQHF	TGTGCCAGCAGTGGGTTTTACAATCTTCAGCCCCAGCATTTT
TRBJ1-2	TRBV4-1	many	TRBD1	CASSHTGGDYGYTF	TGCGCCAGCAGCCACACAGGGGGCGACTATGGCTACACCTTC
TRBJ1-2	TRBV30	many	.	CAWSSTSTVNYGYTF	TGTGCCTGGAGCAGTACCTCGACCGTTAACTATGGCTACACCTTC
TRBJ1-1	TRBV6-2/TRBV6-3	.	TRBD1	CASSYFRGLGNTEAFF	TGTGCCAGCAGTTACTTCAGGGGGCTGGGGAACACTGAAGCTTTCTTT
TRBJ2-7	TRBV5-1	.	.	CASSLNRWYEQYF	TGCGCCAGCAGCTTGAACAGGTGGTACGAGCAGTACTTC
TRBJ2-7	TRBV6-1	few	TRBD1	CASSRPGQGFYEQYF	TGTGCCAGCAGTCGACCGGGACAGGGTTTCTACGAGCAGTACTTC
TRBJ2-7	TRBV28	many	.	CASRLPGSYEQYF	TGTGCCAGCAGACTCCCGGGGTCCTACGAGCAGTACTTC
TRBJ2-7	TRBV7-3	many	.	CASSSMDRYEQYF	TGTGCCAGCAGCTCCATGGACCGATACGAGCAGTACTTC
TRBJ2-7	TRBV19	many	.	CASSNHVMPRGEQYF	TGTGCCAGTAGTAATCACGTCATGCCTCGCGGCGAGCAGTACTTC
TRBJ1-6	TRBV5-4	.	.	CASSLQTNSPLHF	TGTGCCAGCAGCTTGCAGACTAATTCACCCCTCCACTTT
TRBJ1-2	TRBV27	many	.	CASSRTEFYGYTF	TGTGCCAGCAGTCGGACAGAGTTCTATGGCTACACCTTC
TRBJ2-7	TRBV20-1	few	TRBD2	CSARPSGISFSYEQYF	TGCAGTGCTAGACCTAGCGGGATTTCTTTCTCCTACGAGCAGTACTTC
TRBJ2-5	TRBV29-1	.	.	CSVDKGGTQYF	TGCAGCGTTGATAAGGGAGGGACCCAGTACTTC
TRBJ2-7	TRBV11-2	many	.	CASSFGALGYEQYF	TGTGCCAGCAGCTTTGGGGCACTAGGGTACGAGCAGTACTTC
TRBJ1-1	TRBV2	many	TRBD1	CASRGVGQGSEAFF	TGTGCCAGCAGGGGAGTGGGACAGGGCTCTGAAGCTTTCTTT
TRBJ2-5	TRBV12-5	many	.	CASGPTWGDETQYF	TGTGCTAGTGGCCCTACATGGGGGGATGAGACCCAGTACTTC
TRBJ1-6	TRBV12-3/TRBV12-4	.	.	CASSLGNPVTPLHF	TGTGCCAGCAGTTTAGGGAACCCCGTAACACCCCTCCACTTT